These T cell receptor beta chains were read from a single sample in a study of CD8+CD57+ T cells in acquired aplastic anemia. One entry per CDR3 protein, called by TCRdb with MiXCR from the reads. The repertoire holds 100,000 to 150,000 distinct CDR3 sequences, with under 60% as singletons. The sequencing sample was made of sorted CD4+, CD8+, or CD8+CD57+ T cells (not recorded which) from PBMCs. Receptors originate from a human donor with aplastic anemia. Both conserved end residues are part of each CDR3. Each record gives: D gene, V gene, clone size, CDR3 protein. The D gene is left open where the match is weak. Expanded clones get a size class; other rows say once, few or many, or leave the size out.

>NA|TRBV10-3|NA
CAIEEEATDSTDTQYF
>NA|TRBV30|many
CAWSADPYEQYF
>NA|TRBV24-1|NA
CATSDYSGESYNEQFF
>NA|TRBV7-9|NA
CASSLVTGNTEAFF
>NA|TRBV29-1|few
CSVESHNYEQYF
>NA|TRBV15|NA
CATSRADTGELFF
>NA|TRBV29-1|once
CSVFTGDRNYGYTF
>TRBD1|TRBV4-3|many
CASSQGRLGQGWGYTF
>NA|TRBV24-1|NA
CATQRGTGNYGYTF
>TRBD1|TRBV24-1|NA
CATSDSGQGDQPQHF
>TRBD1|TRBV5-1|NA
CASSLVTGEGGYTF
>NA|TRBV7-9|NA
CASSPIASSYEQYF
>NA|TRBV7-9|many
CASSLDSTYEQYF
>NA|TRBV7-3|NA
CASSLMITDTQYF
>NA|TRBV2|NA
CASRELVTGETQYF
>NA|TRBV28|NA
CASSDHEQYF